This T cell receptor beta chain was recorded in a study of patients and donors after allogeneic stem cell transplantation. The CDR3 has 13 amino acids. V lost 8 bases and J lost 5, with 12 bases in between. Many counts were recorded for this clonotype. TCRdb passed the RT-PCR reads through MiXCR, listing each CDR3 protein once. The repertoire holds approximately 88,000 distinct CDR3 sequences, around 5% seen once, with 2.6% in the top ten. The sequencing input was blood, either unsorted or a sorted T cell fraction (not recorded which). The chain employs TRBV12-3 or TRBV12-4 and TRBJ2-2, with D possibly called TRBD1 or TRBD2 (5 bases each). The sequence derives from a human donor who was either an allogeneic HSCT recipient or a stem cell or donor lymphocyte infusion donor (not recorded which). It is not recorded whose cells these are; they may come from a transplant donor. CDR3 region: CASEPRGTGELFF. For the CDR3, the DNA is TGTGCCAGCGAGCCGAGGGGAACCGGGGAGCTGTTTTTT.